A single sample is the source of the 5 T cell receptor beta chains below, sequenced in a study of cytomegalovirus exposure and HLA in healthy donors. Researchers ran the PCR with 60 Vbeta and 13 Jbeta primers. Data came from immunoSEQ multiplex PCR; TCRdb stores just in-frame clones and leaves some out. The table shows 300,000 or so clones, with roughly four fifths occurring only once. The specimen was PBMCs. All receptors derive from a woman aged 40-49 years in good health and CMV-seropositive.

The chain recombines TRBV14 with TRBJ1-5; maybe TRBD1 (5 bases). The CDR3 totals 14 residues. The V gene lost 4 bases and the J gene lost 6 bases, with 13 bases spanning the gap. Germline V gene sequence: CDR1 SGHDN, CDR2 FVKESK. Written as DNA, the CDR3 is TGTGCCAGCAGCCGGGGCGGGGGTGGTCAGCCCCAGCATTTT. Its protein product is CASSRGGGGQPQHF.

The chain couples TRBV5-6 to TRBJ1-2; weak D call: TRBD1 (6 bases). The CDR3 sequence is 15 residues long. The germline V gene has CDR1 SGHDT and CDR2 YYEEEE. V gave up 4 bases and J gave up 5 bases, with 18 bases separating them. Written as DNA, the CDR3 is TGTGCCAGCAGCCCCACCGGACAGCGTAAATATGGCTACACCTTC. Protein product: CASSPTGQRKYGYTF.

This clone was counted a single time. The chain employs TRBV29-1 and TRBJ2-1; 8 bases match TRBD1. After removal of 7 bases from V and 8 bases from J, the junction contained 7 bases not matched to a gene. The CDR3 has 12 amino acids. Germline lookup yields CDR1 SQVTM and CDR2 ANQGSEA. CDR3 amino acids: CSADRGGDEQFF. CDR3 DNA: TGCAGCGCTGACAGGGGTGGCGATGAGCAGTTCTTC.

The rearrangement uses TRBV27 and TRBJ1-2, with 9 nucleotides matching TRBD1. Losses at the gene ends were 1 base for V and 0 bases for J; bases not matched to a gene: 3. This CDR3 comprises 16 residues. Germline loops: CDR1 MNHEY, CDR2 SMNVEV (reference sequence). In nucleotides, the CDR3 is TGTGCCAGCAGTTTATTGGGACAGGGATCTAACTATGGCTACACCTTC. Its translation is CASSLLGQGSNYGYTF.

The V gene is TRBV5-6, the J gene TRBJ1-1; TRBD1 matches 9 bases. There are 14 residues in the CDR3. Looked up from germline, CDR1 is SGHDT and CDR2 is YYEEEE. V was clipped by 4 bases and J by 5 bases; unmatched bases: 6. Here the CDR3 DNA reads TGTGCCAGCAGCGCGGGACAGGGAATTACTGAAGCTTTCTTT. It specifies CASSAGQGITEAFF. The whole variable domain, remainder taken from reference TRBV5-6 and TRBJ1-1, is DAGVTQSPTHLIKTRGQQVTLRCSPKSGHDTVSWYQQALGQGPQFIFQYYEEEERQRGNFPDRFSGHQFPNYSSELNVNALLLGDSALYLCASSAGQGITEAFFGQGTRLTVV.